This T cell receptor (beta chain) was identified in a study of cytomegalovirus exposure and HLA in healthy donors. Amplification used 60 Vbeta primers and 13 Jbeta primers. Profiling relied on immunoSEQ multiplex PCR, and the TCRdb table lists in-frame clones only, not all of them. The sample consists of about 140,000 clones, 75% to 85% of them appearing once. Trimming left V 4 bases short and J 0 bases short, with 9 bases between. CDR3 length: 14 amino acids. Germline CDR1 is MNHNY and CDR2 is SVGAGI (reference sequence). The donors (healthy individuals) were bone marrow donors. The chain links TRBV6-6 to TRBJ1-1; possible D gene TRBD1, 6 bases. The sequencing input was PBMCs. The receptor was isolated from a woman aged 18 to 35 in good health and CMV-seropositive. CDR3 coding DNA: TGTGCCAGCAGTTGGGGGACAATGAACACTGAAGCTTTCTTT. The encoded protein is CASSWGTMNTEAFF.